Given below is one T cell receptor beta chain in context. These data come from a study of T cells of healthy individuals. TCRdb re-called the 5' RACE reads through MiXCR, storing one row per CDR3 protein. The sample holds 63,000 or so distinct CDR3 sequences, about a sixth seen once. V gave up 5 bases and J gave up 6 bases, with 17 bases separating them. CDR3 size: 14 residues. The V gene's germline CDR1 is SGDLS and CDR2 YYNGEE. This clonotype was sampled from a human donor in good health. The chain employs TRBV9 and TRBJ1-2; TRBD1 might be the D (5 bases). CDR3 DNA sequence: TGTGCCAGCAGGGCCACGGGACGACGGCATGGCTACACCTTC. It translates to CASRATGRRHGYTF.